This TCR beta chain comes out of a study of cytomegalovirus exposure and HLA in healthy donors. The V gene's germline CDR1 is SGHNT and CDR2 YENEEA. Germline trimming cut 9 bases from V and 8 bases from J; bases unmatched to any gene: 7. The CDR3 sequence is 14 residues long. General observations from the study: Analyzed later, most CMV-associated TCR beta chains appeared HLA-restricted. According to an earlier analysis, most TCR beta V segments yielded productive rearrangements about 90% or about 30% of the time. Per published accounts, TCR beta sequences correctly predicted the HLA-A and HLA-B alleles of most subjects.

The donors gave bone marrow, and they were healthy. With respect to this clone: Antigen specificity is unknown.

Both 60 Vbeta primers and 13 Jbeta primers went into the PCR. Measured with immunoSEQ multiplex PCR; TCRdb has only the in-frame clones, and not every one. The sample lists over 150,000 clones, roughly 77% occurring once. Material: PBMCs. This sequence was found in a male donor in good health and CMV-seronegative. The rearrangement links TRBV11-3 to TRBJ2-1; TRBD2 matches at 13 bases. This chain's CDR3 is CASSGTSGIHEQFF. CDR3 bases: TGTGCCAGTTCGGGGACTAGCGGGATCCATGAGCAGTTCTTC.